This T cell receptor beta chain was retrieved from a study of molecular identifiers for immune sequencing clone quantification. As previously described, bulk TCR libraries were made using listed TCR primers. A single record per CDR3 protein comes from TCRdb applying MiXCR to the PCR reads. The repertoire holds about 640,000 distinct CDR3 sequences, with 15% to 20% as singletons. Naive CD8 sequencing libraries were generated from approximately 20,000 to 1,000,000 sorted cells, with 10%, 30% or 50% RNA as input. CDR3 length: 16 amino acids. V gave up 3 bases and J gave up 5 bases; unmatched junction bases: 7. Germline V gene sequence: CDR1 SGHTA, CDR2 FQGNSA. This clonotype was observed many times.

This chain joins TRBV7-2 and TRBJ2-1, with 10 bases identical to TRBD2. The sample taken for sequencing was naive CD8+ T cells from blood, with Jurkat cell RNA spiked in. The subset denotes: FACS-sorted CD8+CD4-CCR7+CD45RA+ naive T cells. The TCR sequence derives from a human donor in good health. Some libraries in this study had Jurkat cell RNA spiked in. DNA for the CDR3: TGTGCCAGCAGCTTCCCCACCGGGACTAGCGACAATGAGCAGTTCTTC. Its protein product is CASSFPTGTSDNEQFF.